These 18 T cell receptor beta chains originate from one sample sequenced in a study of OX40 agonist ivuxolimab in advanced cancers. Produced via immunoSEQ multiplex PCR; TCRdb's table is partial and in-frame only. In the table there are roughly 43,000 clones, over 75% of which are singletons. The material sequenced was CD4+ or CD8+ T cells sorted from blood, taken in a trial of the OX40 agonist ivuxolimab. Source of these receptors: an adult with an advanced solid tumor such as melanoma, head and neck, liver or kidney cancer.

A word on this clone: This specimen includes other DNA sequences encoding the same CDR3. DNA of the CDR3: TGTGCCAGCAGCTTGACTAGCGGGGGCACAGATACGCAGTATTTT. It codes for CASSLTSGGTDTQYF. This chain links TRBV5-4 with TRBJ2-3; 10 positions match TRBD2. The CDR3 is 15 residues long. The V gene end was trimmed by 1 base and the J gene end by 1 base; junction bases not matched to a gene: 0. Germline CDR1 SGHNT, CDR2 YYREEE (reference sequence).

This clone was recorded only once. CDR3: CASSELGLAGVEQFF. As DNA, the CDR3 is TGTGCCAGCAGTGAATTGGGACTAGCGGGAGTTGAGCAGTTCTTC. This sequence joins TRBV6-1 and TRBJ2-1, with 14 positions matching TRBD2. This CDR3 spans 15 amino acids. Per germline, CDR1 MNHNS and CDR2 SASEGT. V shed 2 bases, J shed 9 bases, and the junction held 3 bases outside the gene matches.

The V and J genes are TRBV11-2 and TRBJ2-1; TRBD2 aligns across 9 bases. CDR1 is SGHAT, CDR2 FQNNGV, per germline. The CDR3 runs 15 residues. The J segment lost 7 bases and the V segment lost 4 bases, leaving 8 bases of the junction unmatched. CDR3 sequence (DNA): TGTGCCAGCAGCTCAGGACTAGCGAAGCTAAATGAGCAGTTCTTC. This encodes CASSSGLAKLNEQFF.

V gene TRBV5-1 combines with J gene TRBJ2-7; 12 bases fit TRBD2. Germline values: CDR1 SGHRS, CDR2 YFSETQ. V lost 4 bases and J lost 0; bases outside the gene matches: 5. The CDR3 loop spans 16 amino acids. The CDR3 loop reads CASSKQTSGSSYEQYF. CDR3 bases: TGCGCCAGCAGCAAACAGACTAGCGGGAGCTCCTACGAGCAGTACTTC.

This clone was seen more than once but under ten times. The chain links TRBV7-9 to TRBJ2-7; 12 bases agree with TRBD2. After removal of 1 base from V and 6 bases from J, the junction contained 7 bases not matched to a gene. Germline CDR1 is SEHNR and CDR2 is FQNEAQ (reference sequence). The CDR3 consists of 16 residues. The CDR3 DNA sequence: TGTGCCAGCAGCTTAGGGACGACTAGCGGGAGCGTCGAGCAGTACTTC. Protein sequence: CASSLGTTSGSVEQYF. Based on the CDR3 plus reference TRBV7-9 and TRBJ2-7, the full variable domain is DTGVSQNPRHKITKRGQNVTFRCDPISEHNRLYWYRQTLGQGPEFLTYFQNEAQLEKSRLLSDRFSAERPKGSFSTLEIQRTEQGDSAMYLCASSLGTTSGSVEQYFGPGTRLTVT.

The CDR3 sequence is CASSAGYEQYF. The CDR3 coding sequence is TGTGCCAGCTCCGCGGGCTACGAGCAGTACTTC. This rearrangement joins TRBV9 to TRBJ2-7; weak D call: TRBD2 (5 bases). V lost 7 bases and J lost 3, with 8 bases in between. The CDR3 consists of 11 residues. The germline CDR1 and CDR2 sequences are SGDLS and YYNGEE. Drawing the rest from reference TRBV9 and TRBJ2-7, the complete variable domain is DSGVTQTPKHLITATGQRVTLRCSPRSGDLSVYWYQQSLDQGLQFLIQYYNGEERAKGNILERFSAQQFPDLHSELNLSSLELGDSALYFCASSAGYEQYFGPGTRLTVT.

This clone was seen once. The gene calls are TRBV5-1 and TRBJ2-1; no firm D call. V was cut by 0 bases and J by 8 bases, with 6 bases left in between. The CDR3 length is 12 residues. Germline lookup yields CDR1 SGHRS and CDR2 YFSETQ. The chain's CDR3 is CASSLGSDEQFF. The DNA of the CDR3 is TGCGCCAGCAGCTTGGGGTCGGATGAGCAGTTCTTC.

A word on this clone: The germline gene is not matched at one end of the junction; a read error may be the cause. This CDR3 is CASSLVDDGTQYF. In DNA, the CDR3 is TGTGCTAGCAGCTTAGTGGACGATGGGACCCAGTACTTC. This chain links TRBV7-7 with TRBJ2-5; D not resolved. Germline V lookup: CDR1 SSHAT, CDR2 FNYEAQ (reference sequence). The CDR3 loop spans 13 amino acids.

The chain is built from TRBV4-1 and TRBJ2-7, with D possibly matching TRBD1 (6 bases). The CDR3 contains 15 residues. Germline assignment: CDR1 MGHRA and CDR2 YSYEKL. The germline V and J ends were trimmed by 0 bases and 3 bases, with 12 bases remaining between them. CDR3 region: CASSQEGAGNYEQYF. The CDR3 nucleotides read TGCGCCAGCAGCCAAGAGGGGGCAGGGAACTACGAGCAGTACTTC.

V usage is TRBV7-3 and J usage is TRBJ1-1, with D maybe TRBD1 (5 bases). V was cut by 5 bases and J by 1 base, with 11 bases left in between. CDR1 SGHTA and CDR2 FQGTGA come from the germline V gene. The CDR3 contains 14 residues. For the CDR3, the DNA is TGTGCCAGCAGCCCCTTGGGACCGAACACTGAAGCTTTCTTT. Translated, it gives CASSPLGPNTEAFF.

This chain links TRBV5-1 with TRBJ2-1; D unclear. CDR3 length equals 13 residues. The V end was cut by 3 bases, the J end by 6 bases, with 10 bases between. Per the germline V gene, CDR1 is SGHRS and CDR2 is YFSETQ. The CDR3 region is CASSYSNLNEQFF. CDR3 nucleotides: TGCGCCAGCAGCTATAGTAACCTCAATGAGCAGTTCTTC.

This clone was observed a handful of times. The same CDR3 is also encoded by other DNA sequences in this sample. This CDR3 is CASSPGGEQYF. The CDR3 nucleotides are TGTGCCAGCAGTCCCGGAGGCGAGCAGTACTTC. V and J are TRBV11-3 and TRBJ2-7; TRBD2 is a possible D gene (5 bases). The CDR3 runs 11 residues. Germline V gene data show CDR1 as SGHNT and CDR2 as YENEEA. Trimming stripped 6 bases from V and 6 bases from J, with 9 bases between.

This chain uses TRBV7-6 with TRBJ2-3; possibly TRBD1 or TRBD2 for D (5 bases each). The CDR3 length is 14 residues. Trimming cost V 1 base and J 3 bases, with 8 bases left between them. Per the germline V gene, CDR1 is SGHVS and CDR2 is FNYEAQ. The CDR3 loop is CASSLGGLTDTQYF. CDR3 sequence (DNA): TGTGCCAGCAGCTTAGGGGGGTTGACAGATACGCAGTATTTT.

The J gene is TRBJ2-1, the V gene TRBV4-1, with no clear D. This CDR3 spans 11 amino acids. Trimming took 3 bases from V and 8 from J, leaving 5 bases between them. Germline V gene lookup returns CDR1 MGHRA and CDR2 YSYEKL. The CDR3 DNA is TGCGCCAGCAGCCAGCTACATGAGCAGTTCTTC. It is translated as CASSQLHEQFF.

The chain employs TRBV7-2 and TRBJ1-1; a possible D gene is TRBD1 (5 bases). There are 14 residues in the CDR3. With 5 bases removed from V and 5 bases from J, the gap between germline ends came to 15 bases. The V gene's germline CDR1 is SGHTA and CDR2 FQGNSA. The CDR3 nucleotides are TGTGCCAGCAGCCTACGACAGAGGGATACTGAAGCTTTCTTT. Translation gives CASSLRQRDTEAFF. Complete variable domain (other parts from reference TRBV7-2 and TRBJ1-1): GAGVSQSPSNKVTEKGKDVELRCDPISGHTALYWYRQSLGQGLEFLIYFQGNSAPDKSGLPSDRFSAERTGGSVSTLTIQRTQQEDSAVYLCASSLRQRDTEAFFGQGTRLTVV.

The V call is TRBV10-1, the J call TRBJ1-6; TRBD1 agrees at 9 bases. Germline CDR1 reads WNHNN; CDR2 reads SYGVQD (reference sequence). CDR3 length: 15 residues. J gave up 10 bases and V 3 bases, and 7 bases lay outside the gene matches. CDR3 loop: CASSDTGQGSSPLHF. For the CDR3, the DNA is TGCGCCAGCAGTGATACGGGACAGGGCTCATCACCCCTCCACTTT.

Here the CDR3 reads CASTPGTGNQPQHF. DNA of the CDR3: TGTGCCAGCACCCCAGGGACAGGCAATCAGCCCCAGCATTTT. J is TRBJ1-5 and V is TRBV27, with TRBD1 identical over 7 bases. The CDR3 length is 14 residues. The V segment lost 7 bases and the J segment 2 bases; nucleotides outside the gene matches: 5. Germline V gene sequence: CDR1 MNHEY, CDR2 SMNVEV (reference sequence).

The chain has TRBV25-1 and TRBJ2-1, with 9 bases lining up with TRBD1. The CDR3 is 17 residues long. CDR1 MGHDK and CDR2 SYGVNS come from the germline V gene. With 9 bases clipped from V and 2 bases from J, the junction kept 14 bases outside the gene matches. For the CDR3, the DNA is TGTGCCAGAACCGGGACAGGGACCCGTGAACCCTACAATGAGCAGTTCTTC. Its protein product is CARTGTGTREPYNEQFF.